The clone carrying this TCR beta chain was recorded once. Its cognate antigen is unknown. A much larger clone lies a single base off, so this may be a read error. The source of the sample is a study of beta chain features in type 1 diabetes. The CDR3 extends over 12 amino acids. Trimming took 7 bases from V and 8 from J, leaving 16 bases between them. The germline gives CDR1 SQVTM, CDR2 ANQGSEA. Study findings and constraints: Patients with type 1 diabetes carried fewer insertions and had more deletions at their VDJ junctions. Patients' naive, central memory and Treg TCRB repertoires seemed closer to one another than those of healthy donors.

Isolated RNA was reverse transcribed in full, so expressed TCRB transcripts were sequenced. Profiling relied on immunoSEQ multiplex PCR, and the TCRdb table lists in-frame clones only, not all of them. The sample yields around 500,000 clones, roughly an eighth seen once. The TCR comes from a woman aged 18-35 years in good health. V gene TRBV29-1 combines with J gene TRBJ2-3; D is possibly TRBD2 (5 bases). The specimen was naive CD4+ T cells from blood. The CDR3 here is CSGGEIAGTQYF. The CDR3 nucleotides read TGCAGCGGTGGGGAGATTGCCGGTACGCAGTATTTT.